This TCR beta chain derives from a study of vaccination and CD4 T cells after COVID-19. Researchers used the Oncomine TCR Beta short-read assay to sequence DNA from cultured CD4+ T cells. One entry per CDR3 protein results from TCRdb running MiXCR on the PCR reads. The table has 20,000 to 30,000 distinct CDR3 sequences, under 50% seen once. As for time point: late sampling 161 to 241 days after vaccination in a few convalescent patients. The sample's treatment: roughly 10-day PBMC culture with coronavirus spike peptide pools or control peptides (ViraFEST assay). This clonotype was found a few times. Its target is not known. The specimen comprised CD4+ T cells from blood, cultured in vitro, sampled about 7 months after SARS-CoV-2 vaccination. This sequence originates from a human donor who had recovered from COVID-19.

CDR3 amino acids: CSASSRGYQQYF. CDR3 sequence (DNA): TGCAGTGCTAGTTCCAGGGGTTACCAGCAGTACTTC. The chain carries TRBV20-1 and TRBJ2-7; TRBD1 is a possible D gene (6 bases). V lost 3 bases, J lost 8 bases, and 14 bases lay in between. This CDR3 comprises 12 residues. CDR1 is DFQATT, CDR2 SNEGSKA, per germline (reference sequence).